This T cell receptor (beta chain) was profiled in a study of T cells in women clearing cervical HPV infection. Study-wide context: Women with histologically confirmed HPV16-related CIN3 or worse, 2 with invasive cancer, served as cases.

Whole-study results and caveats: TRBV6-7 abundance was lower in cases than controls (around 0.1% versus 0.15%).

Prevalent HPV16 infections were excluded; only incident single HPV16 infections included. Per germline, CDR1 GTSNPN and CDR2 SVGIG (reference sequence). The CDR3 sequence is 14 residues long. Of note for this clone: Its antigen is undetermined. Read sequence stops 3 residues before the CDR3 end, and the germline J gene provides the missing end.

Sequencing was performed with immunoSEQ multiplex PCR; in TCRdb, only in-frame clones are kept and a portion is missing. Here the sample table reports under 45,000 clones. This clonotype originated in a woman between 18 and 75 years old with a cervical HPV16 infection that either progressed to CIN3+ or cleared (not recorded which). Sequenced input: blood buffy coat. This chain joins TRBV30 and TRBJ2-4; 9 bases agree with TRBD1. CDR3 sequence reads: CAWRHRGPRYGQYF. Incomplete CDR3 DNA: TGTGCCTGGAGGCACAGGGGGCCTAGGTATGGT.